The next 12 T cell receptor beta chains were all read from a single sample in a study of CD8 T cells in Susac syndrome. Reverse transcription of about 0.45 to 1 ug RNA was carried out with random hexamers. Using its own MiXCR run on the immunoSEQ multiplex PCR reads, TCRdb lists one record per CDR3 protein. The data contain fewer than 200,000 distinct CDR3 sequences, over 85% of them singletons. The material sequenced was CD4+ T cells from PBMCs. These receptors were obtained from a human donor in good health.

The chain uses TRBV10-3 and TRBJ2-4; weak D call: TRBD1 (6 bases). The CDR3 totals 12 residues. Germline V lookup: CDR1 ENHRY, CDR2 SYGVKD. With 3 bases removed from V and 11 bases from J, the gap between germline ends came to 11 bases. In DNA form, the CDR3 reads TGTGCCATCAGTGATCCGGACAGCCTTCAGTACTTC. It encodes CAISDPDSLQYF.

In its sample, this clonotype was seen a few times. The V and J genes are TRBV12-3 or TRBV12-4 and TRBJ1-5, with TRBD1 as a possible D gene (5 bases). The V end lost 5 bases, the J end lost 3 bases, and 11 bases lay between the germline ends. The CDR3 extends over 14 amino acids. The CDR3 here is CASSPQGPNQPQHF. In DNA form, the CDR3 reads TGTGCCAGCAGTCCGCAGGGCCCCAATCAGCCCCAGCATTTT.

The rearrangement uses TRBV4-1 and TRBJ2-1, with D maybe TRBD1 (7 bases). CDR3 length: 17 amino acids. Germline assignment: CDR1 MGHRA and CDR2 YSYEKL. The germline V and J ends were trimmed by 4 bases and 8 bases, with 24 bases remaining between them. CDR3 region: CASSPGQVWEPSDEQFF. The CDR3 DNA sequence: TGCGCCAGCAGCCCAGGACAGGTCTGGGAGCCTAGCGATGAGCAGTTCTTC.

CDR3 protein: CSAGGSKNIQYF. CDR3 nucleotide sequence: TGCAGCGCGGGGGGTTCTAAAAACATTCAGTACTTC. The gene calls are TRBV29-1 and TRBJ2-4, with 7 bases aligning to TRBD2. This CDR3 comprises 12 residues. J lost 4 bases, V lost 7 bases, and 4 bases had no gene match. Germline-derived CDR1 and CDR2 are SQVTM and ANQGSEA.

Only one count was recorded for this clonotype. The rearrangement joins TRBV5-1 to TRBJ1-3; D unclear. This CDR3 spans 16 amino acids. V was pared by 0 bases and J by 0 bases, with 10 bases between. Germline V gene sequence: CDR1 SGHRS, CDR2 YFSETQ. CDR3 protein: CASSLAGTSSGNTIYF. The CDR3 DNA sequence: TGCGCCAGCAGCTTGGCTGGCACCAGCTCTGGAAACACCATATATTTT.

The chain employs TRBV24-1 and TRBJ2-5; 8 bases agree with TRBD1. V lost 4 bases to trimming and J lost 2 bases; unmatched junction nucleotides: 11. CDR3 length equals 17 residues. Germline loops: CDR1 KGHDR, CDR2 SFDVKD. As DNA, the CDR3 is TGTGCCACCAGTGACCTGGCCCTGGACAGGGCGCAAGAGACCCAGTACTTC. Amino acids: CATSDLALDRAQETQYF.

J is TRBJ2-1 and V is TRBV9, with D perhaps being TRBD1 or TRBD2 (5 bases each). V lost 0 bases to trimming and J lost 0 bases, with 7 bases between them. The germline gives CDR1 SGDLS, CDR2 YYNGEE. The CDR3 extends over 15 amino acids. The CDR3 loop is CASSVGGASYNEQFF. CDR3 DNA: TGTGCCAGCAGCGTAGGAGGGGCCTCCTACAATGAGCAGTTCTTC.

The rearrangement joins TRBV19 to TRBJ2-2; D uncertain. Deletions cut 3 bases from V and 2 bases from J, with 16 bases between. Germline V gene data show CDR1 as LNHDA and CDR2 as SQIVND (reference sequence). This CDR3 spans 17 amino acids. CDR3 sequence: CASSILLGPGNTGELFF. The DNA for the CDR3 is TGTGCCAGTAGTATTCTTTTAGGACCTGGCAACACCGGGGAGCTGTTTTTT.

The V and J genes are TRBV5-6 and TRBJ2-7, with 8 bases lining up with TRBD1. This CDR3 has 16 residues. The junction had 12 bases not matched to a gene; V was cut back by 4 bases and J by 3 bases. Per the germline V gene, CDR1 is SGHDT and CDR2 is YYEEEE. The CDR3, as DNA: TGTGCCAGCAGCATGGGCTGGCAGGGGGCCCTCTACGAGCAGTACTTC. Translating it yields CASSMGWQGALYEQYF.

This clonotype was counted a single time. CDR3 sequence (DNA): TGTGCCTGGAGTTCAGGGGACAGAAGCAATCAGCCCCAGCATTTT. Translation: CAWSSGDRSNQPQHF. The genes are TRBV30 and TRBJ1-5; 7 bases align to TRBD1. Unmatched junction bases numbered 5, after V lost 2 bases and J lost 1 base. The CDR3 has 15 residues. CDR1 is GTSNPN, CDR2 SVGIG, per germline (reference sequence). The full variable domain, completed using reference TRBV30 and TRBJ1-5, is SQTIHQWPATLVQPVGSPLSLECTVEGTSNPNLYWYRQAAGRGLQLLFYSVGIGQISSEVPQNLSASRPQDRQFILSSKKLLLSDSGFYLCAWSSGDRSNQPQHFGDGTRLSIL.

The V and J genes are TRBV28 and TRBJ2-7; D is possibly TRBD1 (5 bases). V dropped 3 bases and J dropped 5 bases, with 11 bases sitting between them. CDR1 is MDHEN, CDR2 SYDVKM, per germline. The CDR3 is 13 residues long. CDR3 loop: CASSLAGRDEQYV. The CDR3 DNA sequence: TGTGCCAGCAGTTTGGCAGGGCGCGACGAGCAGTACGTC.

V gene TRBV5-4 combines with J gene TRBJ1-2, with 10 nucleotides matching TRBD1. In germline, CDR1 is SGHNT, CDR2 YYREEE (reference sequence). The trim removed 3 bases at V and 8 bases at J, leaving 13 bases unmatched. The CDR3 runs to 16 residues. This CDR3 reads CASSYPGGTGVGGYTF. CDR3 sequence (DNA): TGTGCCAGCAGCTACCCCGGGGGGACAGGGGTTGGGGGCTACACCTTC.